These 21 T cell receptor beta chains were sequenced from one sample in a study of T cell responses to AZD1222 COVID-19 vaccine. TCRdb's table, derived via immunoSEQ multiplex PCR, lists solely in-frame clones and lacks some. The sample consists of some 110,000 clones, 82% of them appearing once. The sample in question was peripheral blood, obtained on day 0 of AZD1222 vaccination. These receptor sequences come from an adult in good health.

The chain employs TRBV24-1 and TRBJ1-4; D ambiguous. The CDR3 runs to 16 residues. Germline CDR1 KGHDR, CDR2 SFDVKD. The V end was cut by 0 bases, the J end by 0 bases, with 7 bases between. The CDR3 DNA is TGTGCCACCAGTGATTTGCAGGCAGCAACTAATGAAAAACTGTTTTTT. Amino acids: CATSDLQAATNEKLFF.

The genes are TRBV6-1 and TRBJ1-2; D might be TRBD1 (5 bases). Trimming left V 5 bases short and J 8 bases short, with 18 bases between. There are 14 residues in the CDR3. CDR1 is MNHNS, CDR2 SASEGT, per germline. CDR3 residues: CASSSLRQGRGYTF. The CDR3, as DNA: TGTGCCAGCAGTTCCCTCCGGCAGGGCCGGGGCTACACCTTC.

The CDR3 DNA follows: TGTGCCAGCAGCCAATCGGGCCTGGGAGGGACTGAAGCTTTCTTT. Its translation: CASSQSGLGGTEAFF. The chain uses TRBV3-1 (or the pseudogene TRBV3-2) and TRBJ1-1; D gene ambiguous. CDR3 length: 15 residues. Per germline, CDR1 LGHDT and CDR2 YNNKEL (reference sequence). The V gene lost 2 bases and the J gene lost 5 bases, with 15 bases spanning the gap.

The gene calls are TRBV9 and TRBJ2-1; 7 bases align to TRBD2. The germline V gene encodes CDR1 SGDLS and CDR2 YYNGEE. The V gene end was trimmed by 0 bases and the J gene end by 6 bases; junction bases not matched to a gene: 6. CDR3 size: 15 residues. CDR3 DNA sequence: TGTGCCAGCAGCGTAGGCGGGGGAAAAGGCAATGAGCAGTTCTTC. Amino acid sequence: CASSVGGGKGNEQFF. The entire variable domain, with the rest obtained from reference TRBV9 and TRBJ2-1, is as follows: DSGVTQTPKHLITATGQRVTLRCSPRSGDLSVYWYQQSLDQGLQFLIQYYNGEERAKGNILERFSAQQFPDLHSELNLSSLELGDSALYFCASSVGGGKGNEQFFGPGTRLTVL.

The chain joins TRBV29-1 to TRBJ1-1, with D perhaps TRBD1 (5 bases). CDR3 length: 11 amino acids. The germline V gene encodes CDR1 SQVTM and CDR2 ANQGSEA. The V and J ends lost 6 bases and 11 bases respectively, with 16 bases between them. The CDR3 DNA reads TGCAGCGTGGGGGTGGAGGCCTGGGCTTTCTTT. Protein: CSVGVEAWAFF.

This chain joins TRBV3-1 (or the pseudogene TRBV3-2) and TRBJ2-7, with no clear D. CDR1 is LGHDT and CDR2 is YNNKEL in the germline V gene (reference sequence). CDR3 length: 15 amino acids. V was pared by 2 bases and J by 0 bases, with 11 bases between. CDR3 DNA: TGTGCCAGCAGCCAACAGCCTCCGAGCTCCTACGAGCAGTACTTC. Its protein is CASSQQPPSSYEQYF.

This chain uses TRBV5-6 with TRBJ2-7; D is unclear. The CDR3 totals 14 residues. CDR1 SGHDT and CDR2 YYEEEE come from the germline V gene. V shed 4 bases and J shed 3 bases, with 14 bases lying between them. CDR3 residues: CASSRRTYNYEQYF. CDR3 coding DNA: TGTGCCAGCAGCCGCCGAACCTACAACTACGAGCAGTACTTC.

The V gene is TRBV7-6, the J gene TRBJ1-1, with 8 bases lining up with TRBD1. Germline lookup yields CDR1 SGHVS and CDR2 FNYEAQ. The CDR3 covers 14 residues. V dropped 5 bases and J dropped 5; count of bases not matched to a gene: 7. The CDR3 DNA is TGTGCCAGCAGCCGACAGGGGTGGCCGACTGAAGCTTTCTTT. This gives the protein CASSRQGWPTEAFF.

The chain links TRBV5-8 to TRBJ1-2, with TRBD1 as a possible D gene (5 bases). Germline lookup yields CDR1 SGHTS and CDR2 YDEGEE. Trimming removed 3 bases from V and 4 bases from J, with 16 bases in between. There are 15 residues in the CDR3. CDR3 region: CASSSTRGTGYGYTF. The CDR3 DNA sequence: TGTGCCAGCAGCTCGACACGGGGGACGGGCTATGGCTACACCTTC.

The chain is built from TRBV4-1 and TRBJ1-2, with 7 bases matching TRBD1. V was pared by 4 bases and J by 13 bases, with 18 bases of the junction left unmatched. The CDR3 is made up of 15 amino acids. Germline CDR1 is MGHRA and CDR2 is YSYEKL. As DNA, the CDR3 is TGCGCCAGCAGCCGAAACAACGACAGGGACAGCAGGATCACCTTC. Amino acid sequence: CASSRNNDRDSRITF.

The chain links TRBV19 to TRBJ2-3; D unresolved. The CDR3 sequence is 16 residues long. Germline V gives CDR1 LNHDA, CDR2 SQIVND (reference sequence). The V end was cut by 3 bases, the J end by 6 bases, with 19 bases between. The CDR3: CASSIDAEVGGDTQYF. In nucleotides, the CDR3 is TGTGCCAGTAGTATCGACGCCGAGGTGGGTGGTGATACGCAGTATTTT.

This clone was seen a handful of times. The CDR3 here is CASTEGGQPQHF. The CDR3 DNA reads TGTGCCAGCACCGAGGGAGGTCAGCCCCAGCATTTT. This rearrangement joins TRBV2 to TRBJ1-5; D remains unclear. Germline V gene data show CDR1 as SNHLY and CDR2 as FYNNEI. CDR3 length: 12 residues. V dropped 7 bases and J dropped 6 bases, with 10 bases sitting between them. Together with reference TRBV2 and TRBJ1-5, the CDR3 gives the full variable domain: EPEVTQTPSHQVTQMGQEVILRCVPISNHLYFYWYRQILGQKVEFLVSFYNNEISEKSEIFDDQFSVERPDGSNFTLKIRSTKLEDSAMYFCASTEGGQPQHFGDGTRLSIL.

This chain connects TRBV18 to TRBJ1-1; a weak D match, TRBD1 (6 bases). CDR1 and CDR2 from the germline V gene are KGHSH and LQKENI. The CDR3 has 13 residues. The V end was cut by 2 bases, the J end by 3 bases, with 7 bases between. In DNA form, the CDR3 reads TGTGCCAGCTCACCAACAGGGCACACTGAAGCTTTCTTT. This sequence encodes CASSPTGHTEAFF.

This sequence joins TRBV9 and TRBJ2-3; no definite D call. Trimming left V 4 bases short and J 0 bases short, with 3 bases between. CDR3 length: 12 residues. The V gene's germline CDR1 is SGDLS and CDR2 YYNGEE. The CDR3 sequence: CASSPSTDTQYF. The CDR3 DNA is TGTGCCAGCAGCCCCAGCACAGATACGCAGTATTTT. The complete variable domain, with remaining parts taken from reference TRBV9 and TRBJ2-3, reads DSGVTQTPKHLITATGQRVTLRCSPRSGDLSVYWYQQSLDQGLQFLIQYYNGEERAKGNILERFSAQQFPDLHSELNLSSLELGDSALYFCASSPSTDTQYFGPGTRLTVL.

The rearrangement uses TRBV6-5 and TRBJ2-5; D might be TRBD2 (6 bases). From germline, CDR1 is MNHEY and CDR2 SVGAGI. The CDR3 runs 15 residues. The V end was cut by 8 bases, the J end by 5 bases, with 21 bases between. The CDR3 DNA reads TGTGCCAGCCTATACACGGGACTGACGGGGGAGACCCAGTACTTC. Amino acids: CASLYTGLTGETQYF.

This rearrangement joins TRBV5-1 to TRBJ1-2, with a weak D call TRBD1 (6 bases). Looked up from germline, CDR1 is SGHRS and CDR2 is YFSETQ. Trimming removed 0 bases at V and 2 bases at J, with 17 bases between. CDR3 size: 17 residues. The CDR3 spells CASSLGTPGAGNYGYTF. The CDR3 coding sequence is TGCGCCAGCAGCTTGGGGACCCCAGGGGCTGGGAACTATGGCTACACCTTC.

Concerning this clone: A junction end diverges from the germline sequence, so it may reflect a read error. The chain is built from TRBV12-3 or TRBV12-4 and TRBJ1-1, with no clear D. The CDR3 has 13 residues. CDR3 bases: TGTGCCAGCATTTTAACAGCGGGCACTGAAGCTTTCTTT. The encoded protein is CASILTAGTEAFF.

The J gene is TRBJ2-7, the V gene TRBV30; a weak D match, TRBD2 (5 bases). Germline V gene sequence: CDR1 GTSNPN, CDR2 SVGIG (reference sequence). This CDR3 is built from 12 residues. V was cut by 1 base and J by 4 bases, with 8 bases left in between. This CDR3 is CAWSGGGYEQYF. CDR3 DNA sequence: TGTGCCTGGAGTGGCGGAGGTTACGAGCAGTACTTC.

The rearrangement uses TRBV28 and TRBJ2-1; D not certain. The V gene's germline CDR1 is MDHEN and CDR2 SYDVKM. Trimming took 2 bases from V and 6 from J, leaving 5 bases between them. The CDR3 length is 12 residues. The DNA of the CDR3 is TGTGCCAGCAGTTTACTATCCAATGAGCAGTTCTTC. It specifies CASSLLSNEQFF. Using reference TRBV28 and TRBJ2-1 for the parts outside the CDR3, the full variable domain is DVKVTQSSRYLVKRTGEKVFLECVQDMDHENMFWYRQDPGLGLRLIYFSYDVKMKEKGDIPEGYSVSREKKERFSLILESASTNQTSMYLCASSLLSNEQFFGPGTRLTVL.

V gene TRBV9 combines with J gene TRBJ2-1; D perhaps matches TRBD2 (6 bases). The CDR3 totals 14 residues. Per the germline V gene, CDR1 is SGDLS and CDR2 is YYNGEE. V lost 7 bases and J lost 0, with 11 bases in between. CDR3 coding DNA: TGTGCCAGCGAAAGACTAGTCTCCTACAATGAGCAGTTCTTC. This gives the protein CASERLVSYNEQFF.

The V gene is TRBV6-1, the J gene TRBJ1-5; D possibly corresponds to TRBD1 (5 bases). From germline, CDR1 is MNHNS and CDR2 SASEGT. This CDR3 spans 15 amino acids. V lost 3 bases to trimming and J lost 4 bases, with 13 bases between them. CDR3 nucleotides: TGTGCCAGCAGTGATTGGGGGAGTGGGAATCAGCCCCAGCATTTT. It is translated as CASSDWGSGNQPQHF.